This TCR beta chain was sequenced during a study of blood T cell repertoires in COVID-19. On the study more broadly: Whether acute or convalescent, the COVID-19 samples came from the United States, Italy and Spain.

Grouping used clinical history reported by participants in a survey and questionnaire. Per the germline V gene, CDR1 is KGHDR and CDR2 is SFDVKD. V lost 4 bases to trimming and J lost 8 bases; unmatched junction nucleotides: 9. This CDR3 comprises 14 residues. In the authors' workflow: Estimated nucleated cell counts came from reference gene primer amplification. Some clones are missing from TCRdb's copy, which holds only in-frame ones; the method was immunoSEQ multiplex PCR. V and J calls and clone size come straight from that table; D and trimming were deduced from the DNA. The sample gives more than 250,000 clones, 85% to 90% of which show up once; 8% to 13% is in the top ten.

The source is a woman younger than 30 who had recovered from COVID-19. The chain has TRBV24-1 and TRBJ1-2; 7 bases fit TRBD1. Sequencing was carried out using PBMCs or T cells enriched from blood (not recorded which). The CDR3 spells CATSDPATGQGYTF. DNA for the CDR3: TGTGCCACCAGTGACCCGGCGACAGGGCAGGGCTACACCTTC.